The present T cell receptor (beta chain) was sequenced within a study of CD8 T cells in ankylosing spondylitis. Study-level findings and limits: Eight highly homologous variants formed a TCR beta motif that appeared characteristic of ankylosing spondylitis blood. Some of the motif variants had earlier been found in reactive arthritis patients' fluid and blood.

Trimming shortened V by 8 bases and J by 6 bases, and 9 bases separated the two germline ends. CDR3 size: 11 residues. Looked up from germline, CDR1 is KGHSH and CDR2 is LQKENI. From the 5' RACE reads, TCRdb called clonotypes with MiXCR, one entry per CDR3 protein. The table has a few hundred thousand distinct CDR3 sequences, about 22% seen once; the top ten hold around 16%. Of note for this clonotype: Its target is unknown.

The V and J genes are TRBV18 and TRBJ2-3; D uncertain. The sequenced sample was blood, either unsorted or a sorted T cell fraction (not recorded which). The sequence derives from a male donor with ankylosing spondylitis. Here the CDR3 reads CASAPSDTQYF. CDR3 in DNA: TGTGCCAGCGCCCCCTCCGATACGCAGTATTTT.